The 30 T cell receptor beta chains in this list originate from one sample, sequenced in a study of human T cells and chemical hapten exposure. TCRdb itself ran the RACE reads through MiXCR, one entry per CDR3 protein. This table holds some 78,000 distinct CDR3 sequences, about 8.6% found once. Time point given: healthy volunteer bleed at 6 weeks. Extraction yielded total RNA from whole blood (unfractionated). The sample taken for sequencing was whole blood. Source of these receptors: a male donor in good health. Some clones in this sample may be carry-over from other donors' samples.

The V gene is TRBV5-1, the J gene TRBJ2-7, with D possibly matching TRBD2 (6 bases). The CDR3 is made up of 13 amino acids. V was pared by 2 bases and J by 5 bases, with 11 bases between. Germline-derived CDR1 and CDR2 are SGHRS and YFSETQ. The DNA of the CDR3 is TGCGCCAGCAGCTTCGGGAGTGCCCACGAGCAGTACTTC. Its translation is CASSFGSAHEQYF.

The rearrangement links TRBV12-5 to TRBJ1-6; no reliable D call. Between the trimmed V and J ends, which lost 3 bases and 6 bases, there was a span of 0 bases. Germline V lookup: CDR1 LGHNT, CDR2 FRNRAP. The CDR3 spans 11 residues. This CDR3 is CASGFNSPLHF. DNA for the CDR3: TGTGCTAGTGGTTTTAATTCACCCCTCCACTTT.

Written as DNA, the CDR3 is TGTGCCAGCAAATCCGGAGGGACAGGGACGAACACTGAAGCTTTCTTT. This translates into CASKSGGTGTNTEAFF. The V call is TRBV7-9, the J call TRBJ1-1, with 9 bases matching TRBD1. J lost 1 base, V lost 7 bases, and 10 bases had no gene match. The CDR3 length is 16 residues. Germline CDR1 SEHNR, CDR2 FQNEAQ (reference sequence).

This clonotype came up many times. In nucleotides, the CDR3 is TGCAGTGCTAGATCCCCGTCCGGGACAGCCGCGCGGGACTATGGCTACACCTTC. Translation gives CSARSPSGTAARDYGYTF. The V gene is TRBV20-1, the J gene TRBJ1-2; 7 bases match TRBD1. Germline V gives CDR1 DFQATT, CDR2 SNEGSKA (reference sequence). The CDR3 runs to 18 residues. After removal of 2 bases from V and 3 bases from J, the junction contained 18 bases not matched to a gene.

This sequence joins TRBV11-2 and TRBJ2-7; 7 bases line up with TRBD1. Germline lookup yields CDR1 SGHAT and CDR2 FQNNGV. The CDR3 runs to 15 residues. V dropped 1 base and J dropped 5; count of bases not matched to a gene: 8. The CDR3 nucleotides are TGTGCCAGCAGCTTAGCCGACAGGGAAGGGCACGAGCAGTACTTC. Protein sequence: CASSLADREGHEQYF.

This clonotype was found many times. The V call is TRBV7-2, the J call TRBJ1-3, with D unclear. The CDR3 is 15 residues long. Germline-derived CDR1 and CDR2 are SGHTA and FQGNSA. V was shortened by 5 bases and J by 0 bases, with 11 bases between the two germline ends. The CDR3 reads CASSPYLDSGNTIYF. In nucleotides, the CDR3 is TGTGCCAGCAGCCCGTATTTAGACTCTGGAAACACCATATATTTT.

Only a few counts were recorded for this clonotype. V usage is TRBV29-1 and J usage is TRBJ2-7; the D is unclear. Trimming shortened V by 4 bases and J by 5 bases, and 15 bases separated the two germline ends. CDR3 length: 13 residues. CDR1 is SQVTM and CDR2 is ANQGSEA in the germline V gene. The CDR3 nucleotides are TGCAGCGTTGCTGGAAGGCAGGTCCACGAGCAGTACTTC. This codes for CSVAGRQVHEQYF.

This clonotype was seen at least ten times. This chain joins TRBV25-1 and TRBJ1-1; TRBD1 matches at 7 bases. The CDR3 is 13 residues long. CDR1 is MGHDK, CDR2 SYGVNS, per germline. Trimming cost V 4 bases and J 10 bases; bases outside gene matches: 9. The CDR3 loop is CASSGRQGSAAFF. The DNA of the CDR3 is TGTGCCAGCAGTGGTAGACAGGGTTCGGCAGCTTTCTTT.

This clonotype has a handful of counts. The chain uses TRBV6-1 and TRBJ2-3; 11 bases align to TRBD1. With V trimmed by 6 bases and J by 1 base, 3 bases remained unmatched. Germline lookup yields CDR1 MNHNS and CDR2 SASEGT. The CDR3 covers 15 residues. The CDR3 bases are TGTGCCAGCAGCCCGGACAGGGGGCGCACAGATACGCAGTATTTT. It encodes CASSPDRGRTDTQYF.

This chain uses TRBV27 with TRBJ2-7, with D tentatively TRBD1 or TRBD2 (5 bases each). The germline gives CDR1 MNHEY, CDR2 SMNVEV (reference sequence). The length of the CDR3 is 13 residues. V was trimmed by 5 bases and J by 3 bases, leaving 11 bases between them. The CDR3, as DNA: TGTGCCAGCAGTGGGGGACCTGTCTACGAGCAGTACTTC. Its translation is CASSGGPVYEQYF.

The chain couples TRBV29-1 to TRBJ1-5; 9 bases agree with TRBD1. CDR3 length equals 13 residues. Germline CDR1 reads SQVTM; CDR2 reads ANQGSEA. V gave up 5 bases and J gave up 7 bases; unmatched junction bases: 6. The CDR3 sequence is CSVTTGGGQPQHF. The DNA of the CDR3 is TGCAGCGTTACAACAGGGGGCGGACAGCCCCAGCATTTT.

In this sample, this clonotype turned up many times. The chain uses TRBV5-4 and TRBJ2-1; 10 bases align to TRBD2. Germline V gene lookup returns CDR1 SGHNT and CDR2 YYREEE (reference sequence). J was trimmed by 3 bases and V by 4 bases; bases with no gene match: 7. The CDR3 contains 16 residues. The CDR3 spells CASSPSSGSGYNEQFF. CDR3 nucleotide sequence: TGTGCCAGCAGCCCTTCTAGCGGGAGCGGCTACAATGAGCAGTTCTTC.

This clonotype occurred a few times. The rearrangement uses TRBV12-3 or TRBV12-4 and TRBJ1-1, with D hard to call. The length of the CDR3 is 13 residues. Trimming pared 5 bases from V and 2 bases from J, leaving 9 bases between. In DNA form, the CDR3 reads TGTGCCAGCAGTCGAACAGAAAACACTGAAGCTTTCTTT. Its translation: CASSRTENTEAFF.

This clonotype came up many times. The chain carries TRBV6-5 and TRBJ1-1; 7 positions agree with TRBD1. This CDR3 is 14 amino acids long. The germline CDR1 and CDR2 sequences are MNHEY and SVGAGI. V lost 6 bases and J lost 4; bases outside the gene matches: 8. CDR3 in DNA: TGTGCCAGCAGCCCAGCAGACAGGGTCACTGAAGCTTTCTTT. Protein product: CASSPADRVTEAFF.

V gene TRBV29-1 combines with J gene TRBJ2-7, with D perhaps matching TRBD2 (6 bases). CDR1 SQVTM and CDR2 ANQGSEA come from the germline V gene. The CDR3 is 12 amino acids. V was trimmed by 4 bases and J by 0 bases, leaving 7 bases between them. CDR3 nucleotides: TGCAGCGTTGGGGACTTCTCCTACGAGCAGTACTTC. This codes for CSVGDFSYEQYF.

The chain carries TRBV5-1 and TRBJ1-5, with a tentative D call TRBD1 (6 bases). The CDR3 sequence is 15 residues long. V lost 0 bases, J lost 1 base, and 8 bases lay in between. Germline V gene sequence: CDR1 SGHRS, CDR2 YFSETQ. In DNA, the CDR3 is TGCGCCAGCAGCTTGGGGGACAAAAGCAATCAGCCCCAGCATTTT. Protein sequence: CASSLGDKSNQPQHF.

This clonotype showed up just a few times. The V and J genes are TRBV7-2 and TRBJ1-5; maybe TRBD1 (5 bases). The CDR3 spans 15 residues. The V gene lost 2 bases and the J gene lost 0 bases, with 8 bases spanning the gap. Germline loops: CDR1 SGHTA, CDR2 FQGNSA. The CDR3 reads CASSLNRNSNQPQHF. CDR3 nucleotide sequence: TGTGCCAGCAGCTTAAACAGGAATAGCAATCAGCCCCAGCATTTT.

The genes are TRBV9 and TRBJ2-1; D is uncertain. The CDR3 extends over 14 amino acids. Germline lookup yields CDR1 SGDLS and CDR2 YYNGEE. Trimming removed 3 bases from V and 6 bases from J, with 13 bases in between. DNA of the CDR3: TGTGCCAGCAGCGAGACCGGACCGGCCAATGAGCAGTTCTTC. Its protein is CASSETGPANEQFF.

The sample holds a few counts of this clonotype. V and J are TRBV7-7 and TRBJ2-1; a possible D gene is TRBD2 (7 bases). The CDR3 is made up of 16 amino acids. V gave up 5 bases and J gave up 0 bases, with 14 bases separating them. In germline, CDR1 is SSHAT, CDR2 FNYEAQ (reference sequence). The CDR3 region has the DNA TGTGCCAGCAGCCCCTCAAGGGGGGGCTCCTACAATGAGCAGTTCTTC. Its protein product is CASSPSRGGSYNEQFF.

This clonotype was seen a handful of times. This chain uses TRBV7-8 with TRBJ2-5, with a possible D match to TRBD1 (6 bases). Trimming shortened V by 5 bases and J by 2 bases, and 18 bases separated the two germline ends. Germline V gene sequence: CDR1 SGHVS, CDR2 FQNEAQ. This CDR3 is 16 amino acids long. CDR3 sequence: CASSRTRGQTQETQYF. In DNA, the CDR3 is TGTGCCAGCAGCCGAACTCGCGGACAGACTCAAGAGACCCAGTACTTC.

This clonotype turned up a few times. The V call is TRBV12-3 or TRBV12-4, the J call TRBJ2-3, with TRBD1 identical over 7 bases. With V trimmed by 5 bases and J by 2 bases, 13 bases remained unmatched. This CDR3 comprises 17 residues. CDR3 region: CASSPPPGTDLTDTQYF. Here the CDR3 DNA reads TGTGCCAGCAGTCCACCTCCCGGGACAGACCTCACAGATACGCAGTATTTT.

A single count supports this clonotype. V and J are TRBV10-3 and TRBJ2-2; 8 positions match TRBD2. V trimming: 6 bases; J trimming: 0 bases; junction bases outside the gene matches: 9. CDR3 length: 17 amino acids. Per germline, CDR1 ENHRY and CDR2 SYGVKD. CDR3 nucleotide sequence: TGTGCCATCAGCAATACGGGGGGGTCCACGAACACCGGGGAGCTGTTTTTT. Its protein product is CAISNTGGSTNTGELFF.

The table lists this clonotype with a few counts. This sequence joins TRBV7-9 and TRBJ2-7; 16 positions agree with TRBD2. The CDR3 runs 18 residues. V trimming: 4 bases; J trimming: 5 bases; junction bases outside the gene matches: 11. From germline, CDR1 is SEHNR and CDR2 FQNEAQ (reference sequence). CDR3 residues: CASSSKPGLAGGPHEQYF. The CDR3 DNA reads as TGTGCCAGCAGCTCCAAACCGGGACTAGCGGGAGGGCCCCACGAGCAGTACTTC.

The gene calls are TRBV7-9 and TRBJ1-6; D uncertain. This CDR3 comprises 15 residues. Trimming left V 4 bases short and J 8 bases short, with 15 bases between. Germline V CDR1 and CDR2: SEHNR, FQNEAQ (reference sequence). The CDR3 region has the DNA TGTGCCAGCAGCTCGCCGGGAGCTTATGATTCACCCCTCCACTTT. Protein: CASSSPGAYDSPLHF.

This chain joins TRBV3-1 and TRBJ2-5; no clear D. CDR1 is LGHDT, CDR2 YNNKEL, per germline (reference sequence). Trimming took 1 base from V and 4 from J, leaving 4 bases between them. The CDR3 is 12 amino acids. This CDR3 reads CASSQGLETQYF. For the CDR3, the DNA is TGTGCCAGCAGCCAAGGATTAGAGACCCAGTACTTC.

This clonotype occurred many times. The CDR3: CSVAGRAKNIQYF. CDR3 sequence (DNA): TGCAGCGTCGCCGGGAGAGCCAAAAACATTCAGTACTTC. This sequence joins TRBV29-1 and TRBJ2-4, with D perhaps TRBD2 (6 bases). The CDR3 sequence is 13 residues long. Germline V gene data show CDR1 as SQVTM and CDR2 as ANQGSEA. V lost 6 bases and J lost 0, with 9 bases in between.

V and J are TRBV18 and TRBJ2-1; maybe TRBD2 (6 bases). With 3 bases removed from V and 8 bases from J, the gap between germline ends came to 17 bases. This CDR3 is built from 15 residues. Germline V gene data show CDR1 as KGHSH and CDR2 as LQKENI. CDR3 amino acids: CASSPSEAGIDEQFF. Here the CDR3 DNA reads TGTGCCAGCTCACCTTCGGAGGCGGGGATAGATGAGCAGTTCTTC.

The chain links TRBV7-8 to TRBJ2-3, with TRBD2 matching 7 bases. This CDR3 comprises 14 residues. V lost 0 bases, J lost 11 bases, and 8 bases stayed unmatched. Germline-derived CDR1 and CDR2 are SGHVS and FQNEAQ. The CDR3 here is CASSLALTSQVQYF. DNA for the CDR3: TGTGCCAGCAGCTTAGCTCTGACTAGCCAGGTGCAGTATTTT.

This chain joins TRBV6-2 or TRBV6-3 and TRBJ1-1; D gene unclear. The germline CDR1 and CDR2 sequences are MNHEY and SVGEGT. V shed 0 bases and J shed 4 bases, with 15 bases lying between them. The CDR3 covers 16 residues. DNA of the CDR3: TGTGCCAGCAGTTACTCGAATACCGCCGCCGGCACTGAAGCTTTCTTT. It translates to CASSYSNTAAGTEAFF.

The chain links TRBV30 to TRBJ2-5, with TRBD1 as a possible D gene (6 bases). V was cut by 4 bases and J by 4 bases, with 7 bases left in between. CDR1 and CDR2 (germline): GTSNPN, SVGIG (reference sequence). The CDR3 runs to 11 residues. CDR3 region: CAWTRGETQYF. The DNA of the CDR3 is TGTGCCTGGACCAGGGGAGAGACCCAGTACTTC.